The clone carrying this TCR beta chain was seen more than once but under ten times. Its antigen is currently unknown. Caucasian individuals from Russia who were healthy and aged roughly 6 to 90 acted as donors. Isolation of PBMCs gave at least 6.5 million cells per sample. Total RNA was isolated from each sample in quantities of at least 5.5 micrograms. Using a J-beta primer mix together with a sample-barcoded 5' primer, a second PCR was run for about 7 to 12 cycles. In TCRdb, the 5' RACE reads were re-called with MiXCR into one record per CDR3 protein. The sample has more than 900,000 distinct CDR3 sequences; approximately 26% are singletons. The record originates from a study of blood T cells in healthy people across ages. Points from the study as a whole: A strong correlation was found between TCR beta diversity and the percentage of naive T cells.

There are 11 residues in the CDR3. Germline loops: CDR1 SNHLY, CDR2 FYNNEI. V gave up 5 bases and J gave up 8 bases, with 7 bases separating them. The same specimen was also included in a second study, on T cells of mothers and their children.

The chain couples TRBV2 to TRBJ2-4; D call uncertain. This TCR was recovered from a girl aged 2 to 9 in good health. Source material: blood. Written as DNA, the CDR3 is TGTGCCAGCAGTATCGCGGACATTCAGTACTTC. Protein product: CASSIADIQYF.